This T cell receptor beta chain was observed in a study of shared clonotypes between healthy human individuals. Clones were read by immunoSEQ multiplex PCR, and TCRdb kept only the in-frame ones, dropping some. This repertoire shows about a million clones, 70% to 85% found once; its top ten account for approximately 0.9%. In germline, CDR1 is SEHNR, CDR2 FQNEAQ (reference sequence). The CDR3 runs to 16 residues. J gave up 1 base and V 6 bases, and 11 bases lay outside the gene matches. The origin of this receptor is a man aged 18 to 30 in good health. Some clones in this sample may be carry-over from other donors' samples. The chain combines TRBV7-9 with TRBJ2-7; the match to TRBD1 covers 8 bases. Material for sequencing was memory CD4+ T cells from PBMCs. Subset meaning: CD45RA-negative fraction. CDR3 DNA: TGTGCCAGCAGTACGACCGGGACAGGTAAATCCTACGAGCAGTACTTC. The encoded protein is CASSTTGTGKSYEQYF.